These T cell receptor beta chains were read from a single sample in a study of T cell clones after liver transplantation. Generated by immunoSEQ multiplex PCR, the TCRdb table keeps only in-frame clones and is missing some. The sample lists 35,000 to 45,000 clones; more than 70% were seen once. This specimen was CD4+ T cells from blood, taken 24 months after liver transplant. These TCRs come from a human patient who received a liver transplant. The T cells may partly be graft donor cells. Both conserved end residues are part of each CDR3. Fields, in order: J gene, D gene, V gene, CDR3 protein, CDR3 DNA. A D gene is named only where the DNA matches it firmly.

j_call: TRBJ2-2
d_call: TRBD2
v_call: TRBV7-2
cdr3_aa: CASSQQAGGNTGELFF
cdr3_nt: TGTGCCAGCAGCCAGCAGGCGGGGGGGAACACCGGGGAGCTGTTTTTT

j_call: TRBJ1-5
d_call: NA
v_call: TRBV19
cdr3_aa: CASREDSSGNQPQHF
cdr3_nt: TGTGCCAGTAGAGAAGACTCATCTGGGAATCAGCCCCAGCATTTT

j_call: TRBJ2-3
d_call: TRBD2
v_call: TRBV4-3
cdr3_aa: CASSQEGGTNNPDTQYF
cdr3_nt: TGCGCCAGCAGCCAAGAGGGCGGGACTAACAATCCAGATACGCAGTATTTT

j_call: TRBJ2-3
d_call: NA
v_call: TRBV5-5
cdr3_aa: CASSLTGTNTQYF
cdr3_nt: TGTGCCAGCAGCTTGACCGGGACAAATACGCAGTATTTT

j_call: TRBJ2-1
d_call: NA
v_call: TRBV5-1
cdr3_aa: CASSFGTPGNEQFF
cdr3_nt: TGCGCCAGCAGCTTTGGGACCCCCGGGAATGAGCAGTTCTTC

j_call: TRBJ2-1
d_call: NA
v_call: TRBV5-5
cdr3_aa: CASSYGVGVSGEQFF
cdr3_nt: TGTGCCAGCAGCTATGGGGTCGGGGTCTCTGGTGAGCAGTTCTTC

j_call: TRBJ2-7
d_call: NA
v_call: TRBV6-1
cdr3_aa: CASSDELYEQYF
cdr3_nt: TGTGCCAGCAGTGATGAGCTCTACGAGCAGTACTTC

j_call: TRBJ1-2
d_call: TRBD1
v_call: TRBV19
cdr3_aa: CASSRGQGNYGYTF
cdr3_nt: TGTGCCAGTAGTCGCGGACAGGGTAACTATGGCTACACCTTC

j_call: TRBJ1-3
d_call: NA
v_call: TRBV6-6
cdr3_aa: CASSYPGNGNTIYF
cdr3_nt: TGTGCCAGCAGTTATCCAGGGAATGGAAACACCATATATTTT

j_call: TRBJ1-3
d_call: NA
v_call: TRBV7-2
cdr3_aa: CAGSFLQPHTIYF
cdr3_nt: TGTGCCGGCAGCTTTCTACAGCCTCACACCATATATTTT

j_call: TRBJ2-3
d_call: NA
v_call: TRBV18
cdr3_aa: CASSPGNSDTQYF
cdr3_nt: TGTGCCAGCTCACCAGGGAACTCGGATACGCAGTATTTT

j_call: TRBJ1-5
d_call: NA
v_call: TRBV7-2
cdr3_aa: CASSFSALQGQPQHF
cdr3_nt: TGTGCCAGCAGCTTCTCAGCCCTACAGGGACAGCCCCAGCATTTT

j_call: TRBJ2-1
d_call: TRBD2
v_call: TRBV7-3
cdr3_aa: CASSLLTSGSGNEQFF
cdr3_nt: TGTGCCAGCAGCTTGTTGACTAGCGGATCCGGCAATGAGCAGTTCTTC

j_call: TRBJ2-3
d_call: NA
v_call: TRBV7-9
cdr3_aa: CASSLAGRTQYF
cdr3_nt: TGTGCCAGCAGCTTGGCGGGACGGACGCAGTATTTT

j_call: TRBJ1-4
d_call: NA
v_call: TRBV5-1
cdr3_aa: CASSIRSNEKLFF
cdr3_nt: TGCGCCAGCAGCATCCGGTCGAATGAAAAACTGTTTTTT

j_call: TRBJ2-7
d_call: TRBD2
v_call: TRBV7-9
cdr3_aa: CASSDSGTANEQYF
cdr3_nt: TGTGCCAGCAGCGATAGCGGGACCGCCAACGAGCAGTACTTC

j_call: TRBJ2-7
d_call: TRBD1
v_call: TRBV29-1
cdr3_aa: CSAGQVDEQYF
cdr3_nt: TGCAGCGCAGGACAGGTGGACGAGCAGTACTTC

j_call: TRBJ1-1
d_call: NA
v_call: TRBV2
cdr3_aa: CASSQSGTEAFF
cdr3_nt: TGTGCCAGCAGCCAATCAGGCACTGAAGCTTTCTTT

j_call: TRBJ2-1
d_call: NA
v_call: TRBV5-1
cdr3_aa: CASSQDTTNEQFF
cdr3_nt: TGCGCCAGCAGCCAAGACACGACCAATGAGCAGTTCTTC

j_call: TRBJ2-7
d_call: TRBD2
v_call: TRBV28
cdr3_aa: CASSLGGDVDEQYF
cdr3_nt: TGTGCCAGCAGTTTGGGGGGGGACGTCGACGAGCAGTACTTC

j_call: TRBJ2-3
d_call: TRBD1
v_call: TRBV14
cdr3_aa: CASSLSTGGFITQYF
cdr3_nt: TGTGCCAGCAGCCTCTCGACAGGGGGTTTTATTACGCAGTATTTT

j_call: TRBJ2-2
d_call: NA
v_call: TRBV19
cdr3_aa: CASSAQGYTGELFF
cdr3_nt: TGTGCCAGTAGTGCCCAGGGCTACACCGGGGAGCTGTTTTTT

j_call: TRBJ1-2
d_call: NA
v_call: TRBV9
cdr3_aa: CASSLPGLRGAGGYTF
cdr3_nt: TGTGCCAGCAGCCTCCCCGGATTGCGGGGGGCCGGTGGCTACACCTTC

j_call: TRBJ2-3
d_call: TRBD2
v_call: TRBV7-7
cdr3_aa: CASSFGLAVTDTQYF
cdr3_nt: TGTGCCAGCAGCTTCGGACTAGCGGTCACAGATACGCAGTATTTT

j_call: TRBJ1-1
d_call: NA
v_call: TRBV2
cdr3_aa: CASRRGSNTEAFF
cdr3_nt: TGTGCCAGCAGGCGGGGATCGAACACTGAAGCTTTCTTT

j_call: TRBJ2-5
d_call: TRBD1
v_call: TRBV29-1
cdr3_aa: CSAYRGSETQYF
cdr3_nt: TGCAGCGCTTACAGGGGAAGTGAGACCCAGTACTTC

j_call: TRBJ2-6
d_call: TRBD1
v_call: TRBV6-1
cdr3_aa: CASSEALSGGSGANVLTF
cdr3_nt: TGTGCCAGCAGTGAAGCCTTGTCAGGGGGCTCTGGGGCCAACGTCCTGACTTTC

j_call: TRBJ2-2
d_call: TRBD1
v_call: TRBV27
cdr3_aa: CASSRGQSNTGELFF
cdr3_nt: TGTGCCAGCAGCAGGGGACAGTCCAACACCGGGGAGCTGTTTTTT